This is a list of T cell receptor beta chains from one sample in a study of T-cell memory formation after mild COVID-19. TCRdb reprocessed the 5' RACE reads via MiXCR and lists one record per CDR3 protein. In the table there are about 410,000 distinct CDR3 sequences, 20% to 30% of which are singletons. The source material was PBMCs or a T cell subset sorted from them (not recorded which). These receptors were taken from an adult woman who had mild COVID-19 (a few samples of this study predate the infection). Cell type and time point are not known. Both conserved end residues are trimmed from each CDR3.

ASSYSAGGPDQPQH | TRBJ1-5 | TRBV6-2/TRBV6-3
ASTPKETRPEQY | TRBJ2-7 | TRBV7-9
SARARDRDFGQPQH | TRBJ1-5 | TRBV20-1
ASSLLDGTGFTKNIQY | TRBJ2-4 | TRBV16
ASKLGGSTDTQY | TRBJ2-3 | TRBV7-2
ASSPGLGRETQY | TRBJ2-5 | TRBV27
ASWRDQTSYEQY | TRBJ2-7 | TRBV12-2
ASSLVVSPYEQY | TRBJ2-7 | TRBV7-9
ASSSFGGELF | TRBJ2-2 | TRBV6-2/TRBV6-3
ASRSKTNTGELF | TRBJ2-2 | TRBV12-3/TRBV12-4
ASSLDRSHGYT | TRBJ1-2 | TRBV11-3
SAPGNLEQF | TRBJ2-1 | TRBV20-1
ASSTAQDSPGELF | TRBJ2-2 | TRBV6-1
ASSRTIQPQH | TRBJ1-5 | TRBV2
AGSLGGSTDTQY | TRBJ2-3 | TRBV7-9
ASSLGRTGDAETQY | TRBJ2-5 | TRBV5-1
ASSSPGALYGYT | TRBJ1-2 | TRBV12-3/TRBV12-4
ASSVDRETQY | TRBJ2-5 | TRBV9
ATSDYRGYEQY | TRBJ2-7 | TRBV24-1
ASSFLGNEQY | TRBJ2-7 | TRBV27
ASSFVDVDYEQY | TRBJ2-7 | TRBV13
ASSLSRPQDTIY | TRBJ1-3 | TRBV12-3/TRBV12-4
ASSWTGVNEQF | TRBJ2-1 | TRBV12-3/TRBV12-4
ASRLAGSSYEQY | TRBJ2-7 | TRBV11-3
ASSLVGTGDTQY | TRBJ2-3 | TRBV14
ASSRLSGQLNQPQH | TRBJ1-5 | TRBV19
ASSQARLYNEQF | TRBJ2-1 | TRBV4-1
SDGRGGNEQF | TRBJ2-1 | TRBV29-1
ASSGREETQY | TRBJ2-5 | TRBV12-3/TRBV12-4
ASSLNWLESPLH | TRBJ1-6 | TRBV13
SAPLLAGSETQY | TRBJ2-5 | TRBV20-1